The 30 T cell receptor beta chains listed next were all sequenced from one sample in a study of beta chain features in type 1 diabetes listed by TCRdb under 2018. The paper as a whole reports these results and caveats: In all four CD4+ subsets, TCRB CDR3 length was moderately but significantly shorter in type 1 diabetes patients.

Libraries were constructed by the immunoSEQ multiplex PCR assay. The High Capacity cDNA Reverse Transcription Kit was used to reverse transcribe all of the isolated RNA, meaning that expressed TCRB transcripts were what got sequenced. In its TCRdb copy, this immuneACCESS table keeps in-frame sequences only and misses some clones. Where compared with another copy, unresolved V genes explain less than half of these, and the others have no known cause. This sample has about 150,000 clones in its table, and 6.5% to 8.5% of those were observed once. Together, the top ten hold roughly 0.5% of the sample. What these receptors recognize is not known. The specimen sequenced was central memory CD4+ T cells from blood. The receptor source for this set is a man aged 18 to 29 with type 1 diabetes.

CDR3 region: CAWRKQGDEETQYF. The CDR3 nucleotides are TGTGCCTGGAGGAAGCAGGGGGACGAAGAGACCCAGTACTTC. The rearrangement joins TRBV30 to TRBJ2-5, with TRBD1 matching 7 bases. The CDR3 covers 14 residues. V lost 3 bases and J lost 3; bases outside the gene matches: 7. Per germline, CDR1 GTSNPN and CDR2 SVGIG (reference sequence).

This clone was seen more than once but under ten times. V is TRBV6-5 and J is TRBJ1-6, with D possibly TRBD1 on 5 matching bases. Germline loops: CDR1 MNHEY, CDR2 SVGAGI. CDR3 length equals 14 residues. Trimming shortened V by 2 bases and J by 7 bases, and 9 bases separated the two germline ends. The CDR3, as DNA: TGTGCCAGCAGTTACGACGACAGCAATTCACCCCTCCACTTT. Amino acid sequence: CASSYDDSNSPLHF.

The chain has TRBV11-2 and TRBJ1-2, with 8 bases matching TRBD1. Losses at the gene ends were 3 bases for V and 7 bases for J; bases not matched to a gene: 10. The CDR3 totals 15 residues. Per the germline V gene, CDR1 is SGHAT and CDR2 is FQNNGV. This chain's CDR3 is CASSFTLPGGSGYTF. In nucleotides, the CDR3 is TGTGCCAGCAGCTTCACGTTGCCAGGGGGCAGTGGCTACACCTTC.

This clone was seen only a few times. The rearrangement links TRBV7-9 to TRBJ2-1, with TRBD1 identical over 7 bases. The V gene end was trimmed by 1 base and the J gene end by 8 bases; junction bases not matched to a gene: 5. This CDR3 region has 14 residues. Germline loops: CDR1 SEHNR, CDR2 FQNEAQ (reference sequence). The CDR3 protein is CASSLDRQGDEQFF. DNA of the CDR3: TGTGCCAGCAGCTTAGATCGGCAGGGGGATGAGCAGTTCTTC. Looking up the rest from reference TRBV7-9 and TRBJ2-1 gives the full variable domain: DTGVSQNPRHKITKRGQNVTFRCDPISEHNRLYWYRQTLGQGPEFLTYFQNEAQLEKSRLLSDRFSAERPKGSFSTLEIQRTEQGDSAMYLCASSLDRQGDEQFFGPGTRLTVL.

The V call is TRBV18, the J call TRBJ2-3, with 7 bases lining up with TRBD1. This CDR3 region has 16 residues. Unmatched junction bases numbered 12, after V lost 2 bases and J lost 7 bases. Looked up from germline, CDR1 is KGHSH and CDR2 is LQKENI. The CDR3 loop is CASSPGVGTAQHTQYF. DNA of the CDR3: TGTGCCAGCTCACCAGGTGTGGGGACAGCACAACATACGCAGTATTTT.

This clone was observed a few times. Written as DNA, the CDR3 is TGTGCCAGCAGCAGGGAGACTGTAGACAATGAGCAGTTCTTC. Its protein is CASSRETVDNEQFF. V usage is TRBV11-2 and J usage is TRBJ2-1; D possibly corresponds to TRBD2 (5 bases). Trimming stripped 5 bases from V and 5 bases from J, with 13 bases between. In germline, CDR1 is SGHAT, CDR2 FQNNGV. The CDR3 sequence is 14 residues long.

Only a few counts were recorded for this clone. The chain is built from TRBV5-1 and TRBJ2-4, with TRBD1 matching over 11 bases. This CDR3 comprises 14 residues. Per germline, CDR1 SGHRS and CDR2 YFSETQ. V dropped 4 bases and J dropped 9; count of bases not matched to a gene: 6. The chain's CDR3 is CASSAGTGGSIQYF. CDR3 DNA sequence: TGCGCCAGCAGCGCCGGGACAGGGGGAAGCATTCAGTACTTC.

The table lists this clone with a few counts. The CDR3 region is CASRYRVSLINQPQHF. The CDR3 DNA reads as TGTGCCAGCAGATACAGGGTATCCCTGATCAATCAGCCCCAGCATTTT. V gene TRBV28 combines with J gene TRBJ1-5; D may be TRBD1 (6 bases). The CDR3 spans 16 residues. V gave up 6 bases and J gave up 3 bases, with 18 bases separating them. Germline V lookup: CDR1 MDHEN, CDR2 SYDVKM.

This clone has more than one count but fewer than ten. V and J are TRBV28 and TRBJ1-2, with 8 bases matching TRBD1. The CDR3 is made up of 14 amino acids. Germline CDR1 MDHEN, CDR2 SYDVKM. Trimming cost V 6 bases and J 9 bases; bases outside gene matches: 12. The CDR3 loop is CASRTGNRDRRYTF. In DNA, the CDR3 is TGTGCCAGCAGGACTGGAAACCGGGACAGGCGCTACACCTTC.

This clone was seen a few times. The chain uses TRBV2 and TRBJ1-2, with 9 bases that match TRBD1. This CDR3 comprises 13 residues. Looked up from germline, CDR1 is SNHLY and CDR2 is FYNNEI. With 6 bases clipped from V and 7 bases from J, the junction kept 6 bases outside the gene matches. CDR3 amino acids: CASSHRGRAGYTF. The CDR3 region has the DNA TGTGCCAGCAGCCACAGGGGGCGAGCTGGCTACACCTTC. Drawing the rest from reference TRBV2 and TRBJ1-2, the complete variable domain is EPEVTQTPSHQVTQMGQEVILRCVPISNHLYFYWYRQILGQKVEFLVSFYNNEISEKSEIFDDQFSVERPDGSNFTLKIRSTKLEDSAMYFCASSHRGRAGYTFGSGTRLTVV.

The chain recombines TRBV7-2 with TRBJ1-5; D is unclear. The germline V and J ends were trimmed by 5 bases and 6 bases, with 17 bases remaining between them. The CDR3 spans 15 residues. In germline, CDR1 is SGHTA, CDR2 FQGNSA. The CDR3 coding sequence is TGTGCCAGCAGCGTAGACACGGGAGCTCGTCAGCCCCAGCATTTT. Protein sequence: CASSVDTGARQPQHF.

This rearrangement joins TRBV7-6 to TRBJ2-5; TRBD2 aligns across 13 bases. V lost 1 base and J lost 0; bases outside the gene matches: 5. The germline V gene has CDR1 SGHVS and CDR2 FNYEAQ. The CDR3 extends over 18 amino acids. CDR3 DNA sequence: TGTGCCAGCAGCTTAGGGACTAGCGGGGGCCTGTACCAAGAGACCCAGTACTTC. Amino acids: CASSLGTSGGLYQETQYF.

This clone was detected only a few times. The J gene is TRBJ2-2, the V gene TRBV18, with a tentative D call TRBD2 (5 bases). The CDR3 is 13 amino acids. V dropped 4 bases and J dropped 3 bases, with 6 bases sitting between them. The germline gives CDR1 KGHSH, CDR2 LQKENI. The CDR3 coding sequence is TGTGCCAGCTCACAAGCGGACACCGGGGAGCTGTTTTTT. Translation: CASSQADTGELFF.

This chain uses TRBV7-2 with TRBJ2-5, with 9 bases lining up with TRBD1. The CDR3 spans 15 residues. V lost 3 bases and J lost 5; bases outside the gene matches: 7. Germline CDR1 and CDR2: SGHTA and FQGNSA. In DNA, the CDR3 is TGTGCCAGCAGCTTCCAGGGACAGGGAGGGGAGACCCAGTACTTC. Residues: CASSFQGQGGETQYF.

This clone was counted a few times. The V gene is TRBV11-2, the J gene TRBJ2-5; no reliable D call. Trimming took off 2 bases at V and 7 bases at J, with 8 bases between the two ends. CDR1 is SGHAT and CDR2 is FQNNGV in the germline V gene. This CDR3 is built from 12 residues. This CDR3 reads CASSLSSGTQYF. Written as DNA, the CDR3 is TGTGCCAGCAGCTTAAGTTCAGGGACCCAGTACTTC.

The chain is built from TRBV28 and TRBJ2-1, with 7 bases matching TRBD1. CDR3 length equals 12 residues. Germline loops: CDR1 MDHEN, CDR2 SYDVKM. V shed 8 bases and J 4 bases; nucleotides not matched to a gene: 2. CDR3 in amino acids: CASRDSYNEQFF. The DNA of the CDR3 is TGTGCCAGCCGGGACAGTTACAATGAGCAGTTCTTC.

This clone has a count of ten or more. The rearrangement joins TRBV5-1 to TRBJ2-5; 8 bases match TRBD2. Germline-derived CDR1 and CDR2 are SGHRS and YFSETQ. J lost 2 bases, V lost 7 bases, and 7 bases had no gene match. The CDR3 extends over 14 amino acids. CDR3 nucleotide sequence: TGCGCCAGCCATAGCGGGGCACAACAAGAGACCCAGTACTTC. As protein: CASHSGAQQETQYF.

This clone was found a few times. This chain joins TRBV9 and TRBJ2-1, with D tentatively TRBD2 (6 bases). Between the trimmed V and J ends, which lost 0 bases and 10 bases, there was a span of 17 bases. This CDR3 is 15 amino acids long. Germline values: CDR1 SGDLS, CDR2 YYNGEE. CDR3 sequence (DNA): TGTGCCAGCAGCGTAGGGGGTAGCGGTGCCGGGGAGCAGTTCTTC. Protein: CASSVGGSGAGEQFF.

The chain uses TRBV28 and TRBJ1-2, with a possible D match to TRBD1 (6 bases). In germline, CDR1 is MDHEN, CDR2 SYDVKM. The CDR3 spans 13 residues. V was shortened by 1 base and J by 8 bases, with 11 bases between the two germline ends. In DNA form, the CDR3 reads TGTGCCAGCAGTTTATACAGGGAGGGCGGCTACACCTTC. Translation: CASSLYREGGYTF.

The chain carries TRBV5-4 and TRBJ2-7; 9 bases align to TRBD1. The CDR3 loop spans 15 amino acids. Germline CDR1 is SGHNT and CDR2 is YYREEE (reference sequence). The junction had 8 bases not matched to a gene; V was cut back by 2 bases and J by 5 bases. CDR3 DNA: TGTGCCAGCAGCTTTTCGGGACAGGGATCCAACGAGCAGTACTTC. Translating gives CASSFSGQGSNEQYF.

The V call is TRBV4-3, the J call TRBJ2-1; 9 nucleotides line up with TRBD2. V lost 4 bases and J lost 4; bases outside the gene matches: 8. The CDR3 is made up of 16 amino acids. Germline V gives CDR1 LGHNA, CDR2 YSLEER. The chain's CDR3 is CASSRLAGALYNEQFF. The CDR3 bases are TGCGCCAGCAGCCGCTTAGCGGGGGCATTGTACAATGAGCAGTTCTTC.

The chain couples TRBV28 to TRBJ1-2; tentative D call: TRBD1 (5 bases). The V gene lost 7 bases and the J gene lost 3 bases, with 12 bases spanning the gap. CDR1 is MDHEN and CDR2 is SYDVKM in the germline V gene. The CDR3 is 13 amino acids. In DNA, the CDR3 is TGTGCCAGCAACGGGGGACTCCACTATGGCTACACCTTC. Its protein is CASNGGLHYGYTF.

This clone is medium-sized within its sample. V and J are TRBV5-1 and TRBJ2-1; the D is unclear. The CDR3 totals 14 residues. The germline V gene has CDR1 SGHRS and CDR2 YFSETQ. The V gene lost 0 bases and the J gene lost 8 bases, with 12 bases spanning the gap. Written as DNA, the CDR3 is TGCGCCAGCAGCTTGGAGCCAGCGAACGATGAGCAGTTCTTC. Its translation is CASSLEPANDEQFF. The variable domain in full, completed from reference TRBV5-1 and TRBJ2-1, reads KAGVTQTPRYLIKTRGQQVTLSCSPISGHRSVSWYQQTPGQGLQFLFEYFSETQRNKGNFPGRFSGRQFSNSRSEMNVSTLELGDSALYLCASSLEPANDEQFFGPGTRLTVL.

This clone was recorded a few times. V gene TRBV18 combines with J gene TRBJ2-7, with 12 positions matching TRBD2. CDR1 KGHSH and CDR2 LQKENI come from the germline V gene. Trimming cost V 1 base and J 1 base; bases outside gene matches: 2. CDR3 length: 16 residues. The DNA for the CDR3 is TGTGCCAGCTCACCACGCCTAGCGGGAGGGTCCTACGAGCAGTACTTC. Protein product: CASSPRLAGGSYEQYF.

In this sample, this clone turned up a few times. The V gene is TRBV30, the J gene TRBJ2-7, with D possibly TRBD1 on 5 matching bases. The CDR3 contains 14 residues. CDR1 and CDR2 (germline): GTSNPN, SVGIG (reference sequence). Trimming cost V 0 bases and J 3 bases, with 12 bases left between them. CDR3 amino acids: CAWSVLKGNYEQYF. CDR3 bases: TGTGCCTGGAGTGTACTGAAGGGGAACTACGAGCAGTACTTC. Full variable domain (remainder filled in from reference TRBV30 and TRBJ2-7): SQTIHQWPATLVQPVGSPLSLECTVEGTSNPNLYWYRQAAGRGLQLLFYSVGIGQISSEVPQNLSASRPQDRQFILSSKKLLLSDSGFYLCAWSVLKGNYEQYFGPGTRLTVT.

V usage is TRBV7-9 and J usage is TRBJ2-4, with 9 bases identical to TRBD1. The CDR3 runs to 16 residues. Germline V gene sequence: CDR1 SEHNR, CDR2 FQNEAQ (reference sequence). The V gene end was trimmed by 5 bases and the J gene end by 2 bases; junction bases not matched to a gene: 7. The chain's CDR3 is CASSPAGTGSKNIQYF. Here the CDR3 DNA reads TGTGCCAGCAGCCCGGCCGGGACAGGGTCCAAAAACATTCAGTACTTC.

The table lists this clone with a few counts. The CDR3 DNA sequence: TGTGCCAGCAGCACTAAGAGGAAGTACTTC. Translation gives CASSTKRKYF. The chain joins TRBV28 to TRBJ2-7; D not certain. The CDR3 loop spans 10 amino acids. The germline V gene has CDR1 MDHEN and CDR2 SYDVKM. Trimming cost V 6 bases and J 11 bases, with 11 bases left between them.

This clone showed up just a few times. V usage is TRBV9 and J usage is TRBJ2-5; D is undetermined. CDR1 and CDR2 from the germline V gene are SGDLS and YYNGEE. The CDR3 length is 14 residues. V lost 4 bases to trimming and J lost 0 bases, with 10 bases between them. The DNA for the CDR3 is TGTGCCAGCAGCCCCCCTAGTAACCAAGAGACCCAGTACTTC. Translating it yields CASSPPSNQETQYF.

The J gene is TRBJ2-3, the V gene TRBV6-5, with D possibly TRBD2 on 6 matching bases. V was shortened by 0 bases and J by 4 bases, with 11 bases between the two germline ends. This CDR3 has 15 amino acids. Germline lookup yields CDR1 MNHEY and CDR2 SVGAGI. DNA for the CDR3: TGTGCCAGCAGTTACTCTGGAGGGGTCCCAGATACGCAGTATTTT. Translation gives CASSYSGGVPDTQYF.

This clone was counted only a few times. This chain joins TRBV9 and TRBJ2-3, with 8 bases that match TRBD1. Trimming removed 3 bases from V and 5 bases from J; junction bases left unmatched: 8. Germline lookup yields CDR1 SGDLS and CDR2 YYNGEE. The CDR3 length is 15 residues. The CDR3 nucleotides are TGTGCCAGCAGCGCCCTGACGACAGGGGAAGATACGCAGTATTTT. Its translation is CASSALTTGEDTQYF.